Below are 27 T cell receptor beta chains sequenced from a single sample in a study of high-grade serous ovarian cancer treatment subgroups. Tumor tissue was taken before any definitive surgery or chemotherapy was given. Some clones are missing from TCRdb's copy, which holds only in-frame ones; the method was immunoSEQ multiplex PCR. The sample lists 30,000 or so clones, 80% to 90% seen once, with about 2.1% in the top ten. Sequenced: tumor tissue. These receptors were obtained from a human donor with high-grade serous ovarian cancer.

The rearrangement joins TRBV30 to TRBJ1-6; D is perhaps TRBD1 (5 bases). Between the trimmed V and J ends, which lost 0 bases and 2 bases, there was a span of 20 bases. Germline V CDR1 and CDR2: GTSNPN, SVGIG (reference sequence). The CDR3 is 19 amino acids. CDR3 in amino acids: CAWSVPISGRIPYNSPLHF. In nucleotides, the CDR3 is TGTGCCTGGAGTGTACCCATCTCAGGGCGTATCCCCTATAATTCACCCCTCCACTTT. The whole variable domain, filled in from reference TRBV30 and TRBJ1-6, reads SQTIHQWPATLVQPVGSPLSLECTVEGTSNPNLYWYRQAAGRGLQLLFYSVGIGQISSEVPQNLSASRPQDRQFILSSKKLLLSDSGFYLCAWSVPISGRIPYNSPLHFGNGTRLTVT.

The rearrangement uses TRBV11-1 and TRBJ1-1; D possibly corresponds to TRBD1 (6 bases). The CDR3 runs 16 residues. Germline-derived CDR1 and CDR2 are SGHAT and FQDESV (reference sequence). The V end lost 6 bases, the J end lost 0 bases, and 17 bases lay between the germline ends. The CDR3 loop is CASRHATDRMNTEAFF. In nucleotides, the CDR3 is TGTGCCAGCAGACACGCGACAGACAGGATGAACACTGAAGCTTTCTTT.

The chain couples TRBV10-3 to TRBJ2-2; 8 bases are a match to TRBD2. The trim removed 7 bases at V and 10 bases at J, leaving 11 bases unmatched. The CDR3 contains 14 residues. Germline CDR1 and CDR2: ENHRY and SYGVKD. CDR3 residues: CAINPGTRNAELFF. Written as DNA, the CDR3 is TGTGCCATCAATCCCGGGACTAGGAATGCGGAGCTGTTTTTT.

As DNA, the CDR3 is TGTGCCAGCAGTTTCAGGGAGAACACTGAAGCTTTCTTT. It specifies CASSFRENTEAFF. The chain is built from TRBV27 and TRBJ1-1; maybe TRBD1 (5 bases). The germline gives CDR1 MNHEY, CDR2 SMNVEV (reference sequence). V was clipped by 3 bases and J by 1 base, with 6 bases between them. The CDR3 extends over 13 amino acids.

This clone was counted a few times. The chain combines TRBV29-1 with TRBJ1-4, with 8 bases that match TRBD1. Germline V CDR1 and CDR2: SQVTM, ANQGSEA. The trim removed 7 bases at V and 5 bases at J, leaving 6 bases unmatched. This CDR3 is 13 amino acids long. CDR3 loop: CSASGGGNEKLFF. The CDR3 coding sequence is TGCAGCGCCTCAGGGGGCGGAAATGAAAAACTGTTTTTT.

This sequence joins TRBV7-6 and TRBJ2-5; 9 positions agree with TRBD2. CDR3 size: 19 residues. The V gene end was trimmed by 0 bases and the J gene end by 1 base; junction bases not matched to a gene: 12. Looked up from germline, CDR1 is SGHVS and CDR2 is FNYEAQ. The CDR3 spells CASSLAPPSGMGGQETQYF. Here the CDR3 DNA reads TGTGCCAGCAGCTTAGCGCCTCCTAGCGGGATGGGCGGCCAAGAGACCCAGTACTTC.

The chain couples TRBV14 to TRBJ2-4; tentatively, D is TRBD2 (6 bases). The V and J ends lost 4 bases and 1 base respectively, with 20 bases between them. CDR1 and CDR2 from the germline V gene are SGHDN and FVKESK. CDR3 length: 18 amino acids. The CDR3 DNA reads TGTGCCAGCAGCCCGATGACAGCTCGGGGGAGTGCCAAAAACATTCAGTACTTC. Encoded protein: CASSPMTARGSAKNIQYF.

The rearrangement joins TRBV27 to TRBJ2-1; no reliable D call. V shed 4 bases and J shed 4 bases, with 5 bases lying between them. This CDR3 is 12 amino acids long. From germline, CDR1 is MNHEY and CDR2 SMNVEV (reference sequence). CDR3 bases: TGTGCCAGCAGTTCTGGGTACAATGAGCAGTTCTTC. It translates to CASSSGYNEQFF.

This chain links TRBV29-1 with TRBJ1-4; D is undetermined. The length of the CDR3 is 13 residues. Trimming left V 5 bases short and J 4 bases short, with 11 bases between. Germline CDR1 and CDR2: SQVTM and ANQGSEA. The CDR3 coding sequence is TGCAGCGTTCTAGGGCAGGTTAATGAAAAACTGTTTTTT. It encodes CSVLGQVNEKLFF.

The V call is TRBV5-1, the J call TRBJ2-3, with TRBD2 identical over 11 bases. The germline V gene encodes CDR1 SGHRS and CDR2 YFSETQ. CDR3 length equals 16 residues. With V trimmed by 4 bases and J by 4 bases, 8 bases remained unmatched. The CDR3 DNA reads TGCGCCAGCAGCGATTTAGCGGGAGGGGGTGCAGATACGCAGTATTTT. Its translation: CASSDLAGGGADTQYF.

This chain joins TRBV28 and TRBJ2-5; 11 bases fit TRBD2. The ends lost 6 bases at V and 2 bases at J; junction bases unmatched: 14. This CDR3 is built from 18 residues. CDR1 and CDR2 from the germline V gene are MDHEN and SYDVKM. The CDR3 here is CASSPGDEGLAEQETQYF. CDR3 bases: TGTGCCAGCAGCCCAGGGGATGAGGGACTAGCGGAACAAGAGACCCAGTACTTC.

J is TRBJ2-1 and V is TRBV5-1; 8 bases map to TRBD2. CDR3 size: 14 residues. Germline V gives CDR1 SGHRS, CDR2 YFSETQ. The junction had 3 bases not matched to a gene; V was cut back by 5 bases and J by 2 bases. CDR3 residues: CASRTSETYNEQFF. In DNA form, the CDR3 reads TGCGCCAGCAGGACTAGCGAAACCTACAATGAGCAGTTCTTC.

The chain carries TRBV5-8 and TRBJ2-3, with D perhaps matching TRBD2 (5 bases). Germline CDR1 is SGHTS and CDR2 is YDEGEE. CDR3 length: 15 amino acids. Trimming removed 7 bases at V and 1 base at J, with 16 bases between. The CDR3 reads CASLLPFSGTDTQYF. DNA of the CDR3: TGTGCCAGCTTATTGCCGTTTAGCGGCACAGATACGCAGTATTTT.

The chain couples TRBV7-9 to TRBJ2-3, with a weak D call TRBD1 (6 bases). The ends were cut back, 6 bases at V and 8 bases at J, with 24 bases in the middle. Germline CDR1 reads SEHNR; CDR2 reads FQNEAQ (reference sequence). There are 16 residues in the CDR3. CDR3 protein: CASRNTASGAAGTQYF. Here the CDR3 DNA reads TGTGCCAGCAGAAACACCGCGTCAGGGGCCGCAGGTACGCAGTATTTT.

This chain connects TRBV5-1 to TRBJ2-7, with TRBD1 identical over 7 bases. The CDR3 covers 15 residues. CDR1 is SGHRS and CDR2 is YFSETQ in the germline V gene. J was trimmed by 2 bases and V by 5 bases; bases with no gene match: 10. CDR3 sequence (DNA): TGCGCCAGCAGATTTGCCCGGGACAGTCCCTACGAGCAGTACTTC. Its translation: CASRFARDSPYEQYF.

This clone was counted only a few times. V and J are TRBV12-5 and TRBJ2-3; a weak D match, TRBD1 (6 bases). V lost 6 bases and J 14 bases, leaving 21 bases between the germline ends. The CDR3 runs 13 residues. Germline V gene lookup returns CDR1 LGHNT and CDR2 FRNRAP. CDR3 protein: CASGLDRDMRTYF. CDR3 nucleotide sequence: TGTGCTAGTGGCCTCGACCGGGACATGAGGACGTATTTT.

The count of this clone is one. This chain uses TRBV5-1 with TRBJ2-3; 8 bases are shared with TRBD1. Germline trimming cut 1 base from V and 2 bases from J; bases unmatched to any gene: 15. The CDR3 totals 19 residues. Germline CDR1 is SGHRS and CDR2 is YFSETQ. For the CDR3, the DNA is TGCGCCAGCAGCTTGATGGGGACAGGCGACCGACCACACACAGATACGCAGTATTTT. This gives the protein CASSLMGTGDRPHTDTQYF. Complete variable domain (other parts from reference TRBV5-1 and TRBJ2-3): KAGVTQTPRYLIKTRGQQVTLSCSPISGHRSVSWYQQTPGQGLQFLFEYFSETQRNKGNFPGRFSGRQFSNSRSEMNVSTLELGDSALYLCASSLMGTGDRPHTDTQYFGPGTRLTVL.

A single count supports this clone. For the CDR3, the DNA is TGTGCCAGCTCACCACGACAGGATCAGCCCCAGCATTTT. Translated, it gives CASSPRQDQPQHF. The chain joins TRBV18 to TRBJ1-5, with D possibly matching TRBD1 (6 bases). The CDR3 totals 13 residues. Trimming shortened V by 1 base and J by 5 bases, and 6 bases separated the two germline ends. From germline, CDR1 is KGHSH and CDR2 LQKENI.

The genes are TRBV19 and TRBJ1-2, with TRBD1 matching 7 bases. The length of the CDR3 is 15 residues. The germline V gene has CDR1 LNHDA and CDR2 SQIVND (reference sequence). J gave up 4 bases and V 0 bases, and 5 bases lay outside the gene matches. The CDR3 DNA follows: TGTGCCAGTAGTATAGATGGGACAGCCTTCTATGGCTACACCTTC. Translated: CASSIDGTAFYGYTF.

The CDR3 sequence is CAWSDLGSRYTF. CDR3 in DNA: TGTGCCTGGAGTGACCTCGGGAGTCGCTACACCTTC. The rearrangement links TRBV30 to TRBJ1-2; no clear D gene. Germline V gene sequence: CDR1 GTSNPN, CDR2 SVGIG (reference sequence). V was shortened by 1 base and J by 9 bases, with 12 bases between the two germline ends. The CDR3 has 12 residues.

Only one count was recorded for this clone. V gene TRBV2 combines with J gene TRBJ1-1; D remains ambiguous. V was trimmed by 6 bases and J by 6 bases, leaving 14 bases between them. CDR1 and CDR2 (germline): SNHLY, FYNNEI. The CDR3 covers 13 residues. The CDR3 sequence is CASRHNGGAEAFF. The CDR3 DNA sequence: TGTGCCAGCAGACACAACGGTGGCGCTGAAGCTTTCTTT. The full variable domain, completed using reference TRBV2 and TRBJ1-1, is EPEVTQTPSHQVTQMGQEVILRCVPISNHLYFYWYRQILGQKVEFLVSFYNNEISEKSEIFDDQFSVERPDGSNFTLKIRSTKLEDSAMYFCASRHNGGAEAFFGQGTRLTVV.

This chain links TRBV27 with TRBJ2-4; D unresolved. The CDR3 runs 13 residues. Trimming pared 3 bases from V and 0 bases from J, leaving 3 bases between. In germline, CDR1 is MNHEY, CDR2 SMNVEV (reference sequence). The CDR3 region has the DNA TGTGCCAGCAGTTTCGGAGCCAAAAACATTCAGTACTTC. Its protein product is CASSFGAKNIQYF.

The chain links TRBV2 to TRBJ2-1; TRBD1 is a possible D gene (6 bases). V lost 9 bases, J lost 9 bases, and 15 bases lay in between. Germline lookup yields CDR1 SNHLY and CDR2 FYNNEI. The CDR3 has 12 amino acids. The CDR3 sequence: CARALLGAEQFF. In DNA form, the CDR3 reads TGTGCCAGAGCACTCTTGGGGGCTGAGCAGTTCTTC. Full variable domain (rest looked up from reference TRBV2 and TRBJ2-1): EPEVTQTPSHQVTQMGQEVILRCVPISNHLYFYWYRQILGQKVEFLVSFYNNEISEKSEIFDDQFSVERPDGSNFTLKIRSTKLEDSAMYFCARALLGAEQFFGPGTRLTVL.

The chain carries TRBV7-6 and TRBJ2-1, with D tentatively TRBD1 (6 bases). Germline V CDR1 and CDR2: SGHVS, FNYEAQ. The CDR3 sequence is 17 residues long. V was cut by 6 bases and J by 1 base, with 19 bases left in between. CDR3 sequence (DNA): TGTGCCAGCAGTTCCGCGTCCCGGGACAAGTCCTACAATGAGCAGTTCTTC. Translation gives CASSSASRDKSYNEQFF.

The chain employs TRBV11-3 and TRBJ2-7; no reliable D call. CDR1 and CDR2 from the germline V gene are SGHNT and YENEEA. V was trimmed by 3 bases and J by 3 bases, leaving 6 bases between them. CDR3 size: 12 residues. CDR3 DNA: TGTGCCAGCAGCTTCCCGGACTACGAGCAGTACTTC. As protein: CASSFPDYEQYF.

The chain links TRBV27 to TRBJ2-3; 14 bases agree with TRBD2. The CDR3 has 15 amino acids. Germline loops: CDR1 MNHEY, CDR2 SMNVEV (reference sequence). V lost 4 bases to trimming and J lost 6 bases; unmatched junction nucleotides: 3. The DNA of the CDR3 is TGTGCCAGCAGTTGGACTAGCGGGAGGAGGGATACGCAGTATTTT. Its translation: CASSWTSGRRDTQYF.

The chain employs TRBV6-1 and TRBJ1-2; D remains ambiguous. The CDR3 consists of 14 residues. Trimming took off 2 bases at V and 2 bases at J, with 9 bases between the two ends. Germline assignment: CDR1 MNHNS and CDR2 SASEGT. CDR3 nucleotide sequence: TGTGCCAGCAGTGAAAGCGGCGGCAACTATGGCTACACCTTC. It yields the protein CASSESGGNYGYTF.